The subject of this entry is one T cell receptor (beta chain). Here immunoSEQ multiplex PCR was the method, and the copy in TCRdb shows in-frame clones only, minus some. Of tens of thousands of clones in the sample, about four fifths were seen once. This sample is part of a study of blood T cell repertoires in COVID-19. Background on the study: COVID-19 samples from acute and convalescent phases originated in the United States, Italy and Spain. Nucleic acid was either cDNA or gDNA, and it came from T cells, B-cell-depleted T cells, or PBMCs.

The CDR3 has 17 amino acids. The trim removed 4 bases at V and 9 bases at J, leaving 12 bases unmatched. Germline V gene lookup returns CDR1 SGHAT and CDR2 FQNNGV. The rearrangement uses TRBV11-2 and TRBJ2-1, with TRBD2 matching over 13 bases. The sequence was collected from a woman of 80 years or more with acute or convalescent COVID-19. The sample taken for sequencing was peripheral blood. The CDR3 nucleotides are TGTGCCAGCAGCTCCACGCCCCGGGGACTAGCGGGAAGTGAGCAGTTCTTC. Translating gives CASSSTPRGLAGSEQFF. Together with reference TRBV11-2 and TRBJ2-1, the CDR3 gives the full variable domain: EAGVAQSPRYKIIEKRQSVAFWCNPISGHATLYWYQQILGQGPKLLIQFQNNGVVDDSQLPKDRFSAERLKGVDSTLKIQPAKLEDSAVYLCASSSTPRGLAGSEQFFGPGTRLTVL.